This is a list of T cell receptor beta chains from one sample in a study of shared clonotypes between healthy human individuals. Measured with immunoSEQ multiplex PCR; TCRdb has only the in-frame clones, and not every one. The sample gives about 560,000 clones, around 76% of which show up once; 9.5% to 15% is in the top ten. Sequenced sample: PBMCs. All receptors derive from a woman aged 40 to 50 in good health. Some clones in this sample may be carry-over from other donors' samples. Each CDR3 is given with its conserved first and last residue. Fields, in order: D gene, V gene, clone size, J gene, CDR3 protein, CDR3 DNA. A D gene is named only where the DNA matches it firmly. Some rows have no size entry. The others give once, few or many, or a class for an expanded clone.

>NA|TRBV6-1|NA|TRBJ1-1
CATFPNSNTEAFF
TGTGCCACCTTTCCAAACTCCAACACTGAAGCTTTCTTT
>TRBD2|TRBV6-1|NA|TRBJ2-1
CASRRSGNPPDEQFF
TGTGCCAGCAGACGCAGCGGGAACCCCCCCGATGAGCAGTTCTTC
>TRBD2|TRBV30|NA|TRBJ2-2
CARTLAGGGELFF
TGTGCCCGAACCCTAGCGGGAGGTGGGGAGCTGTTTTTT
>NA|TRBV7-9|NA|TRBJ2-1
CASRHGPSPRAEQFF
TGTGCCAGCCGACATGGGCCCAGCCCTCGTGCTGAGCAGTTCTTC
>NA|TRBV4-1|few|TRBJ1-1
CASSQTQGWDEAFF
TGCGCCAGCAGCCAAACTCAGGGGTGGGATGAAGCTTTCTTT
>NA|TRBV10-3|NA|TRBJ2-2
CAISEGASANTGELFF
TGTGCCATCAGTGAAGGGGCGAGCGCGAACACCGGGGAGCTGTTTTTT
>NA|TRBV21-1|few|TRBJ2-3
CASRQGADTQYF
TGTGCCAGCAGGCAAGGGGCAGATACGCAGTATTTT
>TRBD1|TRBV4-3|NA|TRBJ1-2
CASSQEGTGGLSYTF
TGCGCCAGCAGCCAAGAAGGGACAGGGGGCTTGAGCTACACCTTC
>NA|TRBV7-2|NA|TRBJ2-4
CASGLGSFGGAVEYF
TGTGCCAGCGGCTTAGGGTCGTTTGGCGGGGCGGTGGAGTACTTC
>TRBD1|TRBV7-9|NA|TRBJ2-3
CASSLGDRGFWTDTQYF
TGTGCCAGCAGCTTAGGGGACAGGGGGTTTTGGACAGATACGCAGTATTTT
>NA|TRBV7-9|NA|TRBJ2-3
CASSPGHEADTQYF
TGTGCCAGCAGCCCGGGACACGAGGCAGATACGCAGTATTTT
>TRBD2|TRBV2|few|TRBJ2-5
CASLRRSGSSGETQYF
TGTGCCAGCTTAAGACGGAGCGGGAGTTCAGGAGAGACCCAGTACTTC
>NA|TRBV6-1|NA|TRBJ1-2
CASSDFRGGGYTF
TGTGCCAGCAGTGATTTCAGGGGCGGAGGCTACACCTTC
>NA|TRBV2|NA|TRBJ1-2
CASSVSAHYGYTF
TGTGCCAGCAGTGTGAGTGCCCACTATGGCTACACCTTC
>NA|TRBV7-2|NA|TRBJ2-2
CASSSDPYAGELFF
TGTGCCAGCAGCTCCGACCCCTACGCCGGGGAGCTGTTTTTT
>NA|TRBV11-3|NA|TRBJ2-1
CASSRSAGNNEQFF
TGTGCCAGCAGCCGGAGCGCAGGGAACAATGAGCAGTTCTTC
>NA|TRBV7-9|many|TRBJ2-1
CASSLGLASSNEQFF
TGTGCCAGCAGCTTAGGACTCGCGTCGAGCAATGAGCAGTTCTTC
>TRBD1|TRBV11-2|NA|TRBJ1-1
CASSPPVVGQVMNTEAFF
TGTGCCAGCAGCCCACCAGTAGTCGGACAGGTGATGAACACTGAAGCTTTCTTT
>TRBD1|TRBV6-6|NA|TRBJ1-1
CASSSPGQGGTEAFF
TGTGCCAGCAGTAGCCCGGGACAGGGGGGCACTGAAGCTTTCTTT
>NA|TRBV6-5|few|TRBJ1-6
CASSYSQSSYNSPLHF
TGTGCCAGCAGTTACTCCCAGAGCTCCTATAATTCACCCCTCCACTTT
>NA|TRBV27|NA|TRBJ1-2
CASSSHPYGYTF
TGTGCCAGCAGTTCTCATCCCTATGGCTACACCTTC
>TRBD2|TRBV29-1|NA|TRBJ2-2
CSVRGRGRTGELFF
TGCAGCGTTCGAGGGAGGGGACGCACCGGGGAGCTGTTTTTT
>TRBD2|TRBV7-9|many|TRBJ2-5
CAIVQVGGETQYF
TGTGCCATTGTACAGGTGGGGGGGGAGACCCAGTACTTC
>NA|TRBV18|NA|TRBJ2-5
CASSPFVAGQETQYF
TGTGCCAGCTCACCATTTGTGGCAGGACAAGAGACCCAGTACTTC
>NA|TRBV27|once|TRBJ2-7
CASSLTGSSYEQYF
TGTGCCAGCAGTTTAACGGGGAGCTCCTACGAGCAGTACTTC
>NA|TRBV6-4|NA|TRBJ2-7
CASSDSSRVREPYEQYF
TGTGCCAGCAGTGACTCGAGTAGGGTAAGGGAGCCCTACGAGCAGTACTTC
>NA|TRBV18|NA|TRBJ2-2
CASSPQNTGELFF
TGTGCCAGCTCACCGCAAAACACCGGGGAGCTGTTTTTT
>TRBD1|TRBV28|NA|TRBJ1-5
CASSGDRSNQPQHF
TGTGCCAGCAGTGGGGACAGGAGCAATCAGCCCCAGCATTTT
>TRBD2|TRBV27|few|TRBJ2-7
CASSLGQGRGRGYEQYF
TGTGCCAGCAGTTTAGGCCAAGGGCGCGGGAGGGGTTACGAGCAGTACTTC
>NA|TRBV7-6|NA|TRBJ2-3
CASSLGGHADTQYF
TGTGCCAGCAGCTTAGGGGGCCACGCAGATACGCAGTATTTT
>TRBD1|TRBV19|NA|TRBJ2-3
CASRGQGARDTQYF
TGTGCCAGTAGGGGACAGGGGGCGAGGGATACGCAGTATTTT
>NA|TRBV21-1|NA|TRBJ1-3
CASLRVGYSSGNTIYF
TGTGCCAGCCTAAGGGTAGGGTATAGCTCTGGAAACACCATATATTTT
>NA|TRBV29-1|NA|TRBJ2-3
CSVELGADTQYF
TGCAGCGTCGAGCTCGGGGCAGATACGCAGTATTTT
>NA|TRBV30|few|TRBJ1-5
CAWDGPGDQPQHF
TGTGCCTGGGACGGGCCGGGGGACCAGCCCCAGCATTTT
>NA|TRBV7-6|NA|TRBJ1-4
CASSLGGLEEKLFF
TGTGCCAGCAGCTTAGGGGGCTTGGAGGAAAAACTGTTTTTT
>TRBD1|TRBV4-3|NA|TRBJ2-1
CASSPSRGRSLVGNEQFF
TGCGCCAGCAGCCCGAGCAGGGGGCGATCTTTGGTTGGGAATGAGCAGTTCTTC
>NA|TRBV19|few|TRBJ1-1
CASSQELGRAFF
TGTGCCAGTAGCCAGGAGCTCGGAAGAGCTTTCTTT
>TRBD1|TRBV30|NA|TRBJ2-7
CACQGDHSYEQYF
TGTGCCTGTCAGGGGGACCACTCCTACGAGCAGTACTTC
>TRBD1|TRBV5-4|once|TRBJ1-1
CASSVGQVGTEAFF
TGTGCCAGCAGCGTCGGACAGGTAGGGACTGAAGCTTTCTTT
>TRBD1|TRBV19|NA|TRBJ1-1
CASSARDREAEAFF
TGTGCCAGTAGTGCCCGGGACAGGGAAGCGGAAGCTTTCTTT
>TRBD1|TRBV30|NA|TRBJ2-7
CARQGTYEQYF
TGTGCCAGACAGGGGACCTACGAGCAGTACTTC
>TRBD1|TRBV29-1|NA|TRBJ2-5
CSVGGQVGETQYF
TGCAGCGTTGGGGGACAGGTTGGAGAGACCCAGTACTTC
>NA|TRBV18|NA|TRBJ1-4
CASSSSTGELREKLFF
TGTGCCAGCTCTTCCAGTACGGGGGAGTTGCGAGAAAAACTGTTTTTT
>NA|TRBV7-2|NA|TRBJ2-5
CASSLLAATTKETQYF
TGTGCCAGCAGCTTATTGGCGGCGACCACTAAAGAGACCCAGTACTTC
>TRBD1|TRBV7-3|NA|TRBJ1-2
CASSQTGGASGYTF
TGTGCCAGCAGCCAGACAGGGGGCGCGTCCGGCTACACCTTC
>NA|TRBV6-4|few|TRBJ1-1
CASSERGENSEAFF
TGTGCCAGCAGTGAGCGGGGGGAGAATAGTGAAGCTTTCTTT
>TRBD2|TRBV9|NA|TRBJ2-5
CASSATGAGGGETQYF
TGTGCCAGCAGCGCCACAGGGGCGGGAGGGGGAGAGACCCAGTACTTC
>TRBD1|TRBV2|NA|TRBJ1-5
CASSGDRDAPQHF
TGTGCCAGCAGTGGAGACAGGGATGCGCCCCAGCATTTT
>TRBD2|TRBV5-4|NA|TRBJ2-1
CASSRGTSPDNEQFF
TGTGCCAGCAGCCGAGGGACTAGCCCAGACAATGAGCAGTTCTTC
>TRBD2|TRBV20-1|NA|TRBJ2-5
CSAGEETQYF
TGTAGTGCGGGAGAAGAGACCCAGTACTTC
>NA|TRBV11-2|NA|TRBJ2-5
CASSLERTSTTRYF
TGTGCCAGCAGCTTAGAGAGGACATCGACCACTCGGTACTTC
>NA|TRBV11-2|many|TRBJ2-3
CASSLYREMDTQYF
TGTGCCAGCAGCTTATACCGGGAGATGGATACGCAGTATTTT
>TRBD1|TRBV4-3|NA|TRBJ2-7
CASSQGQGSSYEQYF
TGCGCCAGCAGCCAGGGACAGGGTAGTTCCTACGAGCAGTACTTC
>TRBD1|TRBV5-1|NA|TRBJ1-1
CASSHPGTGDATEAFF
TGCGCCAGCAGCCACCCCGGGACAGGGGATGCCACTGAAGCTTTCTTT
>NA|TRBV2|once|TRBJ2-5
CASGEAPQRAHQYF
TGTGCCAGCGGTGAAGCCCCTCAGCGGGCCCACCAGTACTTC
>TRBD2|TRBV5-6|NA|TRBJ2-5
CASSLWTSGRRRETQYF
TGTGCCAGCAGCTTATGGACTAGCGGGAGAAGGAGGGAGACCCAGTACTTC
>NA|TRBV2|NA|TRBJ1-5
CASSARALSNQPQHF
TGTGCCAGCAGTGCCCGGGCCTTATCGAATCAGCCCCAGCATTTT
>NA|TRBV11-2|few|TRBJ1-3
CASSLDRGSTGNTIYF
TGTGCCAGCAGCTTAGATCGAGGGTCCACTGGAAACACCATATATTTT
>NA|TRBV7-8|NA|TRBJ2-3
CASSSLGEADTQYF
TGTGCCAGCAGCTCCCTGGGGGAGGCAGATACGCAGTATTTT
>NA|TRBV18|few|TRBJ1-1
CASSPGGGVTEAFF
TGTGCCAGCTCACCTGGTGGGGGCGTCACTGAAGCTTTCTTT